This T cell receptor beta chain is drawn from a study of blood T cell repertoires in COVID-19. About the research overall: The origin of the acute and convalescent COVID-19 samples was the United States, Italy and Spain. The cDNA or gDNA used as material had been derived from T cells, B-cell-depleted T cells, or PBMCs.

This clone came up a few times. V lost 6 bases to trimming and J lost 2 bases; unmatched junction nucleotides: 5. The germline V gene encodes CDR1 MNHEY and CDR2 SVGAGI. The CDR3 loop spans 14 amino acids. Original processing methods: From reference gene primer amplification, estimates of nucleated cell counts were derived. The repertoire was sequenced with immunoSEQ multiplex PCR; TCRdb's copy has only in-frame clones and lacks some. The DNA gave D and trimming, while V, J and clone size come from that table. The sample comprises 55,000 to 80,000 clones, 75% to 90% of which are singletons, and more than 10% rests with the top ten.

The sequenced material came from peripheral blood. This TCR was sampled from a human donor in a cohort sampled during active COVID-19. The rearrangement joins TRBV6-5 to TRBJ2-3; 7 bases agree with TRBD1. The CDR3 DNA reads TGTGCCAGCAGGGCAGGGGGAGACACAGATACGCAGTATTTT. Its protein is CASRAGGDTDTQYF.